Listed below are T cell receptor beta chains from one sample, sequenced in a study of CD8 T cells in Susac syndrome. MiXCR, run by TCRdb on the immunoSEQ multiplex PCR reads, gives a single entry per CDR3 protein. The table records about 47,000 distinct CDR3 sequences, more than 85% of them present only once. The sequenced sample consisted of CD8+ T cells from PBMCs. The receptors derive from a human donor in good health. Both conserved end residues are part of each CDR3. D genes are given only for firm matches. Only some rows state a clone size, as once, few, many or a class for expanded clones.

cdr3_aa | cdr3_nt | d_call | j_call | v_call | clone_size
CASSLTGDSYNEQFF | TGTGCCAGTAGTTTGACGGGGGATTCCTACAATGAGCAGTTCTTC | . | TRBJ2-1 | TRBV19 | .
CASSEGQGTREQYF | TGTGCCAGCAGTGAAGGACAGGGAACGCGCGAGCAGTACTTC | TRBD1 | TRBJ2-7 | TRBV2 | .
CASSGTSGQETQYF | TGTGCCAGCAGCGGGACTAGCGGCCAAGAGACCCAGTACTTC | TRBD2 | TRBJ2-5 | TRBV11-2 | .
CASSLVAGGPGDTQYF | TGTGCCAGCAGCTTAGTAGCGGGAGGGCCGGGAGATACGCAGTATTTT | TRBD2 | TRBJ2-3 | TRBV7-2 | .
CASSSQGIYNEQFF | TGTGCCAGCAGTTCGCAGGGGATTTACAATGAGCAGTTCTTC | . | TRBJ2-1 | TRBV27 | .
CASSLLGQGAVNEQYF | TGCGCCAGCAGCTTGCTCGGACAGGGGGCGGTCAACGAGCAGTACTTC | TRBD1 | TRBJ2-7 | TRBV5-1 | .
CSVEGRGLVDEQFF | TGCAGCGTTGAGGGCAGGGGCCTAGTGGATGAGCAGTTCTTC | . | TRBJ2-1 | TRBV29-1 | .
CASSEAPGTGALGEKLFF | TGTGCCAGCAGTGAAGCGCCTGGGACAGGGGCCCTTGGGGAAAAACTGTTTTTT | TRBD1 | TRBJ1-4 | TRBV2 | .
CASSIGAGAGTGELFF | TGTGCCAGTAGTATAGGAGCCGGGGCGGGCACCGGGGAGCTGTTTTTT | . | TRBJ2-2 | TRBV19 | .
CASSQVMQREISEQYF | TGTGCCAGCAGCCAAGTGATGCAGCGGGAGATCTCCGAGCAGTACTTC | TRBD2 | TRBJ2-7 | TRBV3-1 | .
CASSPGVWTSGYNEQFF | TGTGCCAGCAGCCCGGGGGTTTGGACTAGCGGTTACAATGAGCAGTTCTTC | TRBD2 | TRBJ2-1 | TRBV6-2/TRBV6-3 | .
CASSPDSGSSYEQYF | TGTGCCAGCAGCCCCGATAGCGGGAGCTCCTACGAGCAGTACTTC | TRBD2 | TRBJ2-7 | TRBV7-9 | .
CASGAPESMDYGYTF | TGTGCCAGCGGGGCTCCCGAGTCTATGGACTATGGCTACACCTTC | . | TRBJ1-2 | TRBV7-9 | .
CSARDRHPYEQYF | TGCAGTGCAAGGGACAGGCATCCCTACGAGCAGTACTTC | TRBD1 | TRBJ2-7 | TRBV20-1 | .
CASSVGVRQAQETQYF | TGTGCCAGCAGCGTAGGAGTAAGACAGGCCCAAGAGACCCAGTACTTC | . | TRBJ2-5 | TRBV9 | .
CAWSVGPGYGYTF | TGTGCCTGGAGTGTGGGACCTGGGTATGGCTACACCTTC | . | TRBJ1-2 | TRBV30 | .
CASSDLSGANVLTF | TGTGCCAGCAGTGACCTCTCTGGGGCCAACGTCCTGACTTTC | . | TRBJ2-6 | TRBV2 | few
CSVHGLFGFYNEQFF | TGCAGCGTCCATGGGCTTTTTGGGTTCTACAATGAGCAGTTCTTC | . | TRBJ2-1 | TRBV29-1 | .
CASSKDIGASDAFF | TGTGCCAGCAGCAAAGATATCGGGGCGTCCGACGCTTTCTTT | . | TRBJ1-1 | TRBV5-6 | .
CASSYPSTSVTDTQYF | TGTGCCAGCAGTTACCCCTCGACTAGCGTCACAGATACGCAGTATTTT | TRBD2 | TRBJ2-3 | TRBV6-6 | .
CASSLDSRNQPQHF | TGTGCCAGCAGTTTAGACAGTCGCAATCAGCCCCAGCATTTT | . | TRBJ1-5 | TRBV12-3/TRBV12-4 | .
CASSARQGTNTEAFF | TGTGCCAGTAGTGCGCGACAGGGAACCAACACTGAAGCTTTCTTT | TRBD1 | TRBJ1-1 | TRBV19 | .
CAWSATGADQPQHF | TGTGCCTGGAGTGCAACAGGGGCCGATCAGCCCCAGCATTTT | TRBD1 | TRBJ1-5 | TRBV30 | .
CASSLGPTVEQFF | TGTGCCAGCAGCTTAGGACCAACGGTTGAGCAGTTCTTC | . | TRBJ2-1 | TRBV7-2 | .
CASSATLRPGKTQYF | TGTGCCAGCAGTGCCACCCTGCGGCCCGGGAAGACCCAGTACTTC | . | TRBJ2-5 | TRBV27 | .
CASSLVPGAGYTF | TGTGCCAGCAGCTTAGTCCCGGGGGCAGGCTACACCTTC | . | TRBJ1-2 | TRBV7-2 | few
CASSGGRRNEQFF | TGCGCCAGCAGTGGCGGGAGAAGGAATGAGCAGTTCTTC | TRBD2 | TRBJ2-1 | TRBV10-2 | .